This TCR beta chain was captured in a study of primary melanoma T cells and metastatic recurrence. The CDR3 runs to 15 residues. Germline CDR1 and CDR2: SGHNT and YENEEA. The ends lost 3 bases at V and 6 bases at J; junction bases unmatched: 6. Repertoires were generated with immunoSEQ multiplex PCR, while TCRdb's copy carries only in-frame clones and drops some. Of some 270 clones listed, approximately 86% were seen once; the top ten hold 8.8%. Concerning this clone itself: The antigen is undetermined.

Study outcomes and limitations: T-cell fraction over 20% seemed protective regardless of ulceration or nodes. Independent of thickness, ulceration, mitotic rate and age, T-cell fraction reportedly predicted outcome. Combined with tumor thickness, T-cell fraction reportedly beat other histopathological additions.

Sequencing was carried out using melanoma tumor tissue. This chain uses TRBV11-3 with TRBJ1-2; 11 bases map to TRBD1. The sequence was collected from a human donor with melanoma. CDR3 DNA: TGTGCCAGCAGCTTGAATGAGGGACAGGGGGATGGCTACACCTTC. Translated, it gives CASSLNEGQGDGYTF.